The 20 T cell receptor beta chains below were found in one sample sequenced in a study of cytomegalovirus exposure and HLA in healthy donors. PCR was performed using 60 Vbeta and 13 Jbeta primers. The method was immunoSEQ multiplex PCR; TCRdb's version includes in-frame clones alone and lacks a portion of them. The sample consists of roughly 140,000 clones, approximately 81% of them appearing once. The sequenced sample consisted of PBMCs. The receptors come from a man between 18 and 29 years old in good health and CMV-seronegative.

The chain links TRBV28 to TRBJ2-1, with 9 nucleotides matching TRBD1. CDR3 length: 17 amino acids. Germline V CDR1 and CDR2: MDHEN, SYDVKM. V was pared by 2 bases and J by 2 bases, with 7 bases of the junction left unmatched. The CDR3 is CASSLQLRDRAYNEQFF. The CDR3 DNA reads TGTGCCAGCAGTTTACAGCTTCGGGACAGGGCCTACAATGAGCAGTTCTTC.

The rearrangement uses TRBV28 and TRBJ2-7, with TRBD2 matching 7 bases. Germline-derived CDR1 and CDR2 are MDHEN and SYDVKM. This CDR3 contains 14 residues. The trim removed 2 bases at V and 3 bases at J, leaving 4 bases unmatched. The CDR3 loop reads CASSLVGTNYEQYF. The CDR3 DNA follows: TGTGCCAGCAGTTTAGTCGGGACTAACTACGAGCAGTACTTC. The full variable domain, completed using reference TRBV28 and TRBJ2-7, is DVKVTQSSRYLVKRTGEKVFLECVQDMDHENMFWYRQDPGLGLRLIYFSYDVKMKEKGDIPEGYSVSREKKERFSLILESASTNQTSMYLCASSLVGTNYEQYFGPGTRLTVT.

The chain joins TRBV15 to TRBJ2-1; TRBD2 matches 9 bases. V shed 3 bases, J shed 6 bases, and the junction held 9 bases outside the gene matches. CDR1 and CDR2 (germline): LNHNV, YYDKDF (reference sequence). This CDR3 has 16 amino acids. The CDR3 loop is CATSRVAGARSNEQFF. CDR3 in DNA: TGTGCCACCAGCAGGGTAGCGGGAGCAAGGAGCAATGAGCAGTTCTTC.

The CDR3 region is CASSPTAGGRPREQYF. The CDR3, as DNA: TGTGCCAGCAGCCCAACAGCGGGAGGCCGTCCTAGGGAGCAGTACTTC. V usage is TRBV9 and J usage is TRBJ2-5, with 9 positions matching TRBD2. V shed 4 bases and J 11 bases; nucleotides not matched to a gene: 18. Germline values: CDR1 SGDLS, CDR2 YYNGEE. The CDR3 is made up of 16 amino acids.

The rearrangement uses TRBV6-5 and TRBJ1-5, with 7 positions matching TRBD1. This CDR3 spans 15 amino acids. With V trimmed by 5 bases and J by 3 bases, 7 bases remained unmatched. CDR1 and CDR2 from the germline V gene are MNHEY and SVGAGI. This chain's CDR3 is CASSGDSQNNQPQHF. CDR3 DNA: TGTGCCAGCAGTGGGGACAGCCAGAACAATCAGCCCCAGCATTTT.

The chain is built from TRBV7-2 and TRBJ1-2; D not certain. The V gene lost 1 base and the J gene lost 8 bases, with 17 bases spanning the gap. Germline CDR1 and CDR2: SGHTA and FQGNSA. This CDR3 is 15 amino acids long. CDR3 nucleotide sequence: TGTGCCAGCAGCTTAGTTCGGGAGCGAGGAGGGGGCTACACCTTC. Translation: CASSLVRERGGGYTF.

This sequence joins TRBV4-1 and TRBJ2-7; 11 bases are shared with TRBD2. Germline CDR1 is MGHRA and CDR2 is YSYEKL. CDR3 length equals 17 residues. The V segment lost 3 bases and the J segment 0 bases; nucleotides outside the gene matches: 7. DNA for the CDR3: TGCGCCAGCAGCCATCGGGCGACTAGCGGGGTCTCCTACGAGCAGTACTTC. As protein: CASSHRATSGVSYEQYF.

The V call is TRBV19, the J call TRBJ1-1, with unresolved D. Trimming cost V 3 bases and J 11 bases, with 16 bases left between them. There are 13 residues in the CDR3. The germline V gene has CDR1 LNHDA and CDR2 SQIVND (reference sequence). The CDR3 loop is CASSIPRQVEAFF. The CDR3 coding sequence is TGTGCCAGTAGTATCCCCCGGCAGGTAGAGGCTTTCTTT.

The chain has TRBV19 and TRBJ2-1; 13 positions agree with TRBD2. Germline V lookup: CDR1 LNHDA, CDR2 SQIVND (reference sequence). The CDR3 spans 18 residues. Germline trimming cut 5 bases from V and 9 bases from J; bases unmatched to any gene: 16. In DNA, the CDR3 is TGTGCCAGTAGTCCCCGCCCTTGGACTAGCGGGAGAGTGGGTGAGCAGTTCTTC. This sequence encodes CASSPRPWTSGRVGEQFF.

The chain employs TRBV7-9 and TRBJ1-4; 9 bases agree with TRBD1. Germline CDR1 and CDR2: SEHNR and FQNEAQ (reference sequence). Trimming at V came to 4 bases and at J to 11 bases, leaving 11 bases not matched to a gene. The CDR3 totals 15 residues. The DNA for the CDR3 is TGTGCCAGCAGCTCTACCGGGACAGGGCCTAGGAAACTGTTTTTT. Its translation is CASSSTGTGPRKLFF.

The CDR3 loop reads CASSVGIDSGHKETQYF. CDR3 coding DNA: TGTGCCAGCAGCGTAGGGATTGATAGCGGGCATAAAGAGACCCAGTACTTC. The chain has TRBV9 and TRBJ2-5; 7 bases align to TRBD2. This CDR3 comprises 17 residues. The ends lost 0 bases at V and 3 bases at J; junction bases unmatched: 11. CDR1 and CDR2 from the germline V gene are SGDLS and YYNGEE. The variable domain in full, with the rest retrieved from reference TRBV9 and TRBJ2-5, is DSGVTQTPKHLITATGQRVTLRCSPRSGDLSVYWYQQSLDQGLQFLIQYYNGEERAKGNILERFSAQQFPDLHSELNLSSLELGDSALYFCASSVGIDSGHKETQYFGPGTRLLVL.

This sequence joins TRBV29-1 and TRBJ2-2; D is perhaps TRBD1 (5 bases). This CDR3 has 12 amino acids. Per germline, CDR1 SQVTM and CDR2 ANQGSEA. The V and J ends lost 4 bases and 7 bases respectively, with 10 bases between them. The CDR3 DNA reads as TGCAGCGTTGCAGGGTCGAGCGGGGAGCTGTTTTTT. It encodes CSVAGSSGELFF.

The rearrangement uses TRBV7-9 and TRBJ1-5; 7 bases map to TRBD1. Germline V gene data show CDR1 as SEHNR and CDR2 as FQNEAQ (reference sequence). The ends lost 1 base at V and 2 bases at J; junction bases unmatched: 2. The CDR3 has 15 residues. The CDR3 region is CASSLEGAGNQPQHF. CDR3 in DNA: TGTGCCAGCAGCTTAGAGGGGGCGGGCAATCAGCCCCAGCATTTT.

The chain has TRBV10-1 and TRBJ1-1, with D unresolved. The CDR3 length is 14 residues. Trimming removed 0 bases at V and 0 bases at J, with 5 bases between. The germline gives CDR1 WNHNN, CDR2 SYGVQD (reference sequence). The CDR3 DNA reads as TGCGCCAGCAGTGAGTCGGCGGTGAACACTGAAGCTTTCTTT. Residues: CASSESAVNTEAFF.

The chain links TRBV5-1 to TRBJ2-1, with 8 bases that match TRBD1. V shed 4 bases and J 2 bases; nucleotides not matched to a gene: 2. This CDR3 has 14 amino acids. Germline CDR1 reads SGHRS; CDR2 reads YFSETQ. The CDR3 spells CASSPDRAYNEQFF. CDR3 coding DNA: TGCGCCAGCAGCCCGGACAGGGCCTACAATGAGCAGTTCTTC.

The rearrangement links TRBV28 to TRBJ2-2; D possibly corresponds to TRBD2 (6 bases). The CDR3 spans 17 residues. Germline V gene lookup returns CDR1 MDHEN and CDR2 SYDVKM. V was shortened by 6 bases and J by 4 bases, with 21 bases between the two germline ends. Here the CDR3 reads CASSLGGLLASTGELFF. For the CDR3, the DNA is TGTGCCAGCAGCCTCGGTGGTTTGCTAGCGAGCACCGGGGAGCTGTTTTTT.

The chain couples TRBV18 to TRBJ1-5; D remains unclear. Germline V gives CDR1 KGHSH, CDR2 LQKENI. V gave up 2 bases and J gave up 0 bases, with 8 bases separating them. This CDR3 comprises 15 residues. The CDR3 bases are TGTGCCAGCTCACCAAACAGAAATAGCAATCAGCCCCAGCATTTT. Translation gives CASSPNRNSNQPQHF. Together with reference TRBV18 and TRBJ1-5, the CDR3 gives the full variable domain: NAGVMQNPRHLVRRRGQEARLRCSPMKGHSHVYWYRQLPEEGLKFMVYLQKENIIDESGMPKERFSAEFPKEGPSILRIQQVVRGDSAAYFCASSPNRNSNQPQHFGDGTRLSIL.

There are a few counts of this clone. This chain links TRBV7-8 with TRBJ2-7; TRBD2 matches at 7 bases. This CDR3 is built from 12 residues. J gave up 3 bases and V 9 bases, and 5 bases lay outside the gene matches. Looked up from germline, CDR1 is SGHVS and CDR2 is FQNEAQ. The CDR3 DNA reads as TGTGCCAGTGGGAGGGGAGTCTACGAGCAGTACTTC. Amino acids: CASGRGVYEQYF. The whole variable domain, filled in from reference TRBV7-8 and TRBJ2-7, reads GAGVSQSPRYKVAKRGQDVALRCDPISGHVSLFWYQQALGQGPEFLTYFQNEAQLDKSGLPSDRFFAERPEGSVSTLKIQRTQQEDSAVYLCASGRGVYEQYFGPGTRLTVT.

V and J are TRBV7-9 and TRBJ2-5; 10 bases agree with TRBD2. The CDR3 extends over 16 amino acids. Germline V gene data show CDR1 as SEHNR and CDR2 as FQNEAQ (reference sequence). Losses at the gene ends were 5 bases for V and 3 bases for J; bases not matched to a gene: 9. The DNA of the CDR3 is TGTGCCAGCAGCCCCATGACTAGCGGGCAGAAAGAGACCCAGTACTTC. Translation: CASSPMTSGQKETQYF. The complete variable domain, with remaining parts taken from reference TRBV7-9 and TRBJ2-5, reads DTGVSQNPRHKITKRGQNVTFRCDPISEHNRLYWYRQTLGQGPEFLTYFQNEAQLEKSRLLSDRFSAERPKGSFSTLEIQRTEQGDSAMYLCASSPMTSGQKETQYFGPGTRLLVL.

The chain uses TRBV19 and TRBJ2-1; D may be TRBD2 (6 bases). CDR3 size: 13 residues. The germline CDR1 and CDR2 sequences are LNHDA and SQIVND (reference sequence). The CDR3 reads CAVGSGRYNEQFF. As DNA, the CDR3 is TGTGCAGTTGGGAGTGGGAGGTACAATGAGCAGTTCTTC.